This T cell receptor beta chain was recovered during a study of T cells in Graves' hyperthyroidism and ophthalmopathy. This clonotype was recorded at least ten times. The V end lost 6 bases, the J end lost 6 bases, and 17 bases lay between the germline ends. Germline-derived CDR1 and CDR2 are SGHAT and FQNNGV. The CDR3 spans 15 residues. Amplification of TCR beta CDR3 regions was performed using RNA transcripts as template. HTBI primers were employed in a first-round RT-PCR of the TCR CDR3. TCRdb passed the multiplex PCR reads through MiXCR, listing each CDR3 protein once. Here the sample spans 300,000 to 450,000 distinct CDR3 sequences, about a sixth being singletons.

Sequenced input: blood. The origin of this receptor is a woman aged 25 to 45 with Graves' hyperthyroidism that later progressed to Graves' ophthalmopathy. V usage is TRBV11-2 and J usage is TRBJ1-4, with D possibly matching TRBD1 (5 bases). CDR3 DNA: TGTGCCAGCAGTGCAGCAGGGTTTTCGCATGAAAAACTGTTTTTT. This codes for CASSAAGFSHEKLFF. Supplemented by reference TRBV11-2 and TRBJ1-4, the full variable domain reads EAGVAQSPRYKIIEKRQSVAFWCNPISGHATLYWYQQILGQGPKLLIQFQNNGVVDDSQLPKDRFSAERLKGVDSTLKIQPAKLEDSAVYLCASSAAGFSHEKLFFGSGTQLSVL.